These 20 T cell receptor beta chains came from one sample sequenced in a study of T cells in Graves' hyperthyroidism and ophthalmopathy. Amplification of TCR beta CDR3 regions used RNA as the template. Researchers ran a first-round RT-PCR on the TCR CDR3 using the HTBI primer set. One entry per CDR3 protein results from TCRdb running MiXCR on the multiplex PCR reads. The sample carries 490,000 or so distinct CDR3 sequences, about 16% recorded once. The sequenced material came from blood. These receptor sequences come from a woman aged 25 to 39 with Graves' ophthalmopathy.

This clonotype occurred once. This chain links TRBV5-6 with TRBJ2-7; 7 nucleotides agree with TRBD1. CDR1 and CDR2 from the germline V gene are SGHDT and YYEEEE. The CDR3 sequence is 14 residues long. Unmatched junction bases numbered 8, after V lost 4 bases and J lost 4 bases. The CDR3 sequence is CASSQGTANYEQYF. The CDR3 nucleotides are TGTGCCAGCAGCCAAGGGACAGCTAATTACGAGCAGTACTTC.

This clonotype showed up many times. The chain carries TRBV3-2 and TRBJ1-4; the DNA was not compared with TRBD1, the D call given in the table. TRBV3-2 is an annotated pseudogene. The CDR3 runs 16 residues. In nucleotides, the CDR3 is TGTGCCAGCAGCCACGCCGAGACAGGCCGTAATGAAAAACTGTTTTTT. Amino acids: CASSHAETGRNEKLFF.

This clonotype came up many times. The chain is built from TRBV30 and TRBJ2-3; D gene uncertain. Trimming stripped 1 base from V and 0 bases from J, with 8 bases between. This CDR3 is built from 14 residues. From germline, CDR1 is GTSNPN and CDR2 SVGIG (reference sequence). CDR3 nucleotides: TGTGCCTGGAGTGAGGCAGGAAGCACAGATACGCAGTATTTT. It encodes CAWSEAGSTDTQYF. The entire variable domain, with the rest obtained from reference TRBV30 and TRBJ2-3, is as follows: SQTIHQWPATLVQPVGSPLSLECTVEGTSNPNLYWYRQAAGRGLQLLFYSVGIGQISSEVPQNLSASRPQDRQFILSSKKLLLSDSGFYLCAWSEAGSTDTQYFGPGTRLTVL.

This clonotype was seen ten or more times. Written as DNA, the CDR3 is TGTGCCAGCAGGGGTCTAGCGGGCCCGTTAAACGAGCAGTACTTC. It translates to CASRGLAGPLNEQYF. This sequence joins TRBV28 and TRBJ2-7; 8 bases agree with TRBD2. Germline lookup yields CDR1 MDHEN and CDR2 SYDVKM. The CDR3 has 15 residues. V was pared by 6 bases and J by 5 bases, with 12 bases of the junction left unmatched.

The chain couples TRBV6-2 or TRBV6-3 to TRBJ2-3, with 11 bases that match TRBD2. The CDR3 is made up of 14 amino acids. Looked up from germline, CDR1 is MNHEY and CDR2 is SVGEGT. Trimming cost V 10 bases and J 0 bases; bases outside gene matches: 3. The chain's CDR3 is CATTSGRSTDTQYF. The CDR3 DNA follows: TGTGCCACAACTAGCGGGAGAAGCACAGATACGCAGTATTTT.

This clonotype was seen at least ten times. The gene calls are TRBV12-3 or TRBV12-4 and TRBJ2-1, with 12 positions matching TRBD2. The ends lost 6 bases at V and 7 bases at J; junction bases unmatched: 7. The CDR3 length is 15 residues. Written as DNA, the CDR3 is TGTGCCAGCAGGCCGGGACTAGCGGGCCTTAATGAGCAGTTCTTC. Residues: CASRPGLAGLNEQFF.

This clonotype was counted at least ten times. The chain recombines TRBV3-1 with TRBJ2-5, with D unresolved. The CDR3 extends over 15 amino acids. Germline lookup yields CDR1 LGHDT and CDR2 YNNKEL (reference sequence). Trimming shortened V by 5 bases and J by 0 bases, and 13 bases separated the two germline ends. The CDR3 nucleotides read TGTGCCAGCAGCAGACTCGCGGCAAACCAAGAGACCCAGTACTTC. Its translation: CASSRLAANQETQYF.

CDR3 in DNA: TGCAGTGCTAGGGAGGGAGGGCTCGGAAACGAGCAGTACTTC. It specifies CSAREGGLGNEQYF. The V gene is TRBV20-1, the J gene TRBJ2-7, with 7 nucleotides matching TRBD2. Germline values: CDR1 DFQATT, CDR2 SNEGSKA (reference sequence). This CDR3 has 14 residues. V lost 3 bases to trimming and J lost 5 bases; unmatched junction nucleotides: 10.

The genes are TRBV9 and TRBJ2-3; 9 nucleotides match TRBD2. The V segment lost 0 bases and the J segment 6 bases; nucleotides outside the gene matches: 17. The germline CDR1 and CDR2 sequences are SGDLS and YYNGEE. The CDR3 loop spans 19 amino acids. DNA of the CDR3: TGTGCCAGCAGCGTAGGAACTCCTCCCCAGCGGGGGGTCAGGGATACGCAGTATTTT. Amino acid sequence: CASSVGTPPQRGVRDTQYF.

The chain carries TRBV7-3 and TRBJ1-1; no reliable D call. Trimming cost V 6 bases and J 2 bases, with 13 bases left between them. CDR1 is SGHTA and CDR2 is FQGTGA in the germline V gene. This CDR3 is 14 amino acids long. CDR3 sequence reads: CASSPGAANTEAFF. In nucleotides, the CDR3 is TGTGCCAGCAGTCCCGGCGCCGCCAACACTGAAGCTTTCTTT.

This clonotype was seen at least ten times. The genes are TRBV3-1 and TRBJ2-3, with D perhaps matching TRBD1 or TRBD2 (5 bases each). Trimming shortened V by 4 bases and J by 0 bases, and 14 bases separated the two germline ends. Per germline, CDR1 LGHDT and CDR2 YNNKEL (reference sequence). The CDR3 runs 16 residues. The CDR3 protein is CASSLLGDRSTDTQYF. The CDR3 nucleotides are TGTGCCAGCAGCCTGTTGGGGGATAGGAGCACAGATACGCAGTATTTT.

This clonotype was observed many times. This chain links TRBV28 with TRBJ2-2; D unresolved. The V end lost 1 base, the J end lost 7 bases, and 1 base lay between the germline ends. The CDR3 is 11 amino acids. From germline, CDR1 is MDHEN and CDR2 SYDVKM. The CDR3 DNA follows: TGTGCCAGCAGTTTATTCGGGGAGCTGTTTTTT. Translated, it gives CASSLFGELFF.

CDR3 loop: CASSPRNRGNTEAFF. Here the CDR3 DNA reads TGTGCCAGCAGCCCAAGGAATCGGGGGAACACTGAAGCTTTCTTT. The chain uses TRBV4-2 and TRBJ1-1; D call uncertain. Per germline, CDR1 LGHNA and CDR2 YNFKEQ. V was pared by 4 bases and J by 1 base, with 13 bases between. This CDR3 contains 15 residues.

This chain uses TRBV4-1 with TRBJ2-3; 8 nucleotides match TRBD2. Losses at the gene ends were 0 bases for V and 0 bases for J; bases not matched to a gene: 2. From germline, CDR1 is MGHRA and CDR2 YSYEKL. This CDR3 contains 16 residues. DNA for the CDR3: TGCGCCAGCAGCCAAGATCCTAGCGGGAGCACAGATACGCAGTATTTT. The encoded protein is CASSQDPSGSTDTQYF.

This rearrangement joins TRBV28 to TRBJ1-2; 10 positions match TRBD1. V was pared by 4 bases and J by 8 bases, with 4 bases of the junction left unmatched. This CDR3 contains 13 residues. From germline, CDR1 is MDHEN and CDR2 SYDVKM. This chain's CDR3 is CASSSTGGLGYTF. The CDR3 DNA sequence: TGTGCCAGCAGTTCGACAGGGGGCTTAGGCTACACCTTC.

The chain has TRBV20-1 and TRBJ1-5; D gene uncertain. V was shortened by 0 bases and J by 3 bases, with 9 bases between the two germline ends. Germline CDR1 DFQATT, CDR2 SNEGSKA (reference sequence). The CDR3 is 14 amino acids. DNA for the CDR3: TGCAGTGCTAGAGAGCGCCAGCCCAATCAGCCCCAGCATTTT. Translated, it gives CSARERQPNQPQHF.

This clonotype came up a few times. Just one base apart from a much larger clone, this may be a read error. This chain links TRBV12-3 or TRBV12-4 with TRBJ1-5; perhaps TRBD1 as D (6 bases). The CDR3 runs to 16 residues. Trimming pared 6 bases from V and 6 bases from J, leaving 21 bases between. The CDR3 nucleotides are TGTGCCAGCAGACGCAGTACAGGGAGGTCGGGTCAGCCCCAGCATTTT. It translates to CASRRSTGRSGQPQHF.

In this sample, this clonotype turned up a few times. The CDR3 protein is CASSESPVAVVDTDTQYF. CDR3 nucleotides: TGCGCCAGCAGTGAGTCTCCTGTGGCAGTGGTGGACACAGATACGCAGTATTTT. The rearrangement joins TRBV10-1 to TRBJ2-3; no clear D gene. Germline V gene lookup returns CDR1 WNHNN and CDR2 SYGVQD (reference sequence). The CDR3 extends over 18 amino acids. Trimming removed 0 bases at V and 2 bases at J, with 18 bases between.

This clonotype was seen many times. The V gene is TRBV5-1, the J gene TRBJ2-7, with 8 bases identical to TRBD2. Germline V gene lookup returns CDR1 SGHRS and CDR2 YFSETQ. V shed 0 bases and J 0 bases; nucleotides not matched to a gene: 5. The CDR3 has 16 residues. The CDR3 DNA sequence: TGCGCCAGCAGCTTGGCTAGCGGGCCCAGCTCCTACGAGCAGTACTTC. Its translation: CASSLASGPSSYEQYF.

This clonotype has a handful of counts. The chain has TRBV5-4 and TRBJ2-7, with D unresolved. Per germline, CDR1 SGHNT and CDR2 YYREEE (reference sequence). The CDR3 is 12 residues long. The ends were cut back, 2 bases at V and 5 bases at J, with 8 bases in the middle. The CDR3 nucleotides read TGTGCCAGCAGCTTAATCCGGGACGAGCAGTACTTC. Translated: CASSLIRDEQYF.